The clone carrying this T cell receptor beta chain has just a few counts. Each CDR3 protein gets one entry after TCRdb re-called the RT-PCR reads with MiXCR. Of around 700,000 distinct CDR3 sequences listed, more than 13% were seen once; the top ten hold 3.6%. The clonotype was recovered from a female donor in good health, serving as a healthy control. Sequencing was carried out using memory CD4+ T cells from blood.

Here the CDR3 reads CASVRDRGRQFF. The CDR3 bases are TGTGCTAGTGTTCGGGACAGGGGACGGCAGTTCTTC. The rearrangement joins TRBV12-5 to TRBJ2-1; TRBD1 aligns across 10 bases. J lost 12 bases, V lost 7 bases, and 6 bases had no gene match. Germline CDR1 and CDR2: LGHNT and FRNRAP. The CDR3 has 12 residues.